This T cell receptor (beta chain) came from a study of blood T cell repertoires in COVID-19. Study overall: Acute and convalescent COVID-19 samples came from the United States, Italy and Spain. Sources were T cells, B-cell-depleted T cells, or PBMCs; the material itself was cDNA or gDNA.

Study processing details: Amplification with reference gene primers provided the estimates of nucleated cell counts. Repertoires were generated with immunoSEQ multiplex PCR, while TCRdb's copy carries only in-frame clones and drops some. V and J calls and clone size come straight from that table; D and trimming were deduced from the DNA. Among 150,000 to 200,000 clones listed, 88% were seen once. V was pared by 6 bases and J by 6 bases, with 21 bases between. This CDR3 is built from 15 residues. Germline V gene sequence: CDR1 SNHLY, CDR2 FYNNEI. The rearrangement links TRBV2 to TRBJ2-7, with D possibly being TRBD2 (7 bases). The material sequenced was peripheral blood. The TCR was taken from a man aged 40-55 years with active or convalescent COVID-19. CDR3 sequence: CASRGNPSGGGEQYF. DNA for the CDR3: TGTGCCAGCAGAGGCAACCCTAGCGGAGGGGGCGAGCAGTACTTC.